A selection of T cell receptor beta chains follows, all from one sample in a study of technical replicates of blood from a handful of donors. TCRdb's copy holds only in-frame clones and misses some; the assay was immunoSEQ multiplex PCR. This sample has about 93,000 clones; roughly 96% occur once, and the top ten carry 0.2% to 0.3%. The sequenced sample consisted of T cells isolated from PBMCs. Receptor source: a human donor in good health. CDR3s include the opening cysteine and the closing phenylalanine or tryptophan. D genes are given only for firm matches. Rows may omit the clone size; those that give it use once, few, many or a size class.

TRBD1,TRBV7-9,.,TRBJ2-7,TGTGCCAGCAGCTTTAACGACAGGGCGCGCGAGCAGTACTTC,CASSFNDRAREQYF
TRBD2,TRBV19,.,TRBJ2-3,TGTGCCAGTAGTACCTTCCTAGCTAGCGGGGGCACAGATACGCAGTATTTT,CASSTFLASGGTDTQYF
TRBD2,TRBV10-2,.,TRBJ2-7,TGCGCCAGCATAACTAGCGGGAACTCCTACGAGCAGTACTTC,CASITSGNSYEQYF
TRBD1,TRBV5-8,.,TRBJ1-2,TGTGCCAGCAGCCCAGGACAGGGGAGAGGTGGCTACACCTTC,CASSPGQGRGGYTF
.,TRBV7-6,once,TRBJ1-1,TGTGCCAGCAGCTCCGTAGGGGGGAACACTGAAGCTTTCTTT,CASSSVGGNTEAFF
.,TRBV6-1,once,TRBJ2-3,TGTGCCAGCAGTGGCCCCGGGGGGCAGGGCACAGATACGCAGTATTTT,CASSGPGGQGTDTQYF
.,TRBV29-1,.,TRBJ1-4,TGCAGCGTGGGGGGGGGAGTCGATGAAAAACTGTTTTTT,CSVGGGVDEKLFF
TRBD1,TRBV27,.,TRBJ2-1,TGTGCCAGCAGTTCCGGACAGGTGGGATACAATGAGCAGTTCTTC,CASSSGQVGYNEQFF
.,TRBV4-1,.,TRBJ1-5,TGCGCCAGCAGCCAAGAGAACTTTGGGCCTAATCAGCCCCAGCATTTT,CASSQENFGPNQPQHF
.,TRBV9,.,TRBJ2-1,TGTGCCAGCAGCGTAGCTGGGGGGAGCTCCTACAATGAGCAGTTCTTC,CASSVAGGSSYNEQFF
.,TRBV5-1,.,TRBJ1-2,TGCGCCAGCAGCTTGGAGGCAGGCCGGCACACCTTC,CASSLEAGRHTF
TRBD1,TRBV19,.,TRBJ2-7,TGTGCCAGTTCGACAGGGTTAGGCGAGCAGTACTTC,CASSTGLGEQYF
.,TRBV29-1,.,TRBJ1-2,TGCAGCGTTGTAAAAGGGGGAAACTATGGCTACACCTTC,CSVVKGGNYGYTF
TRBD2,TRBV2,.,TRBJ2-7,TGTGCCAGCAGCCCCATCCTAGCGGGAAGCTCCTACGAGCAGTACTTC,CASSPILAGSSYEQYF
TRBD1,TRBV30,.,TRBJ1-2,TGTGCCTGGAGTGGCCGACAGGGCAGGGATGGCTACACCTTC,CAWSGRQGRDGYTF
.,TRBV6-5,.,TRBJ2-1,TGTGCCAGCAGTTACTCCGACACAGGGAATGAGCAGTTCTTC,CASSYSDTGNEQFF
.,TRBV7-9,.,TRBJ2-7,TGTGCCAGCAGCAATACAGGGCTAGGGAGCTACGAGCAGTACTTC,CASSNTGLGSYEQYF
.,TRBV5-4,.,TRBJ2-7,TGTGCCAGCAGTGCGAAATCTTCAACCCACTACGAGCAGTACTTC,CASSAKSSTHYEQYF
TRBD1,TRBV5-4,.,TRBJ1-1,TGTGCCACCTGGGACAGAATGAACACTGAAGCTTTCTTT,CATWDRMNTEAFF
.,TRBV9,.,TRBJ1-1,TGTGCCAGCAGCGCCCGGACATGGAACACTGAAGCTTTCTTT,CASSARTWNTEAFF
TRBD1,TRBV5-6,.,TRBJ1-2,TGTGCCAGCAGCTTTATACAGGGGGCCCGATATGGCTACACCTTC,CASSFIQGARYGYTF
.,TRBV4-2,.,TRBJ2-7,TGTGCCAGCAGCCAAGATATTCCCCCGGGGAGATACGAGCAGTACTTC,CASSQDIPPGRYEQYF
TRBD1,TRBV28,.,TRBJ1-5,TGTGCCAGCAGTCCTAGACAGGGAACGGTTAGCAATTTGCCCCAGCATTTT,CASSPRQGTVSNLPQHF
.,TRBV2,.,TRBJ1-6,TGTGCCAGCAGTGAAAGAGGGTCACCCCTCCACTTT,CASSERGSPLHF
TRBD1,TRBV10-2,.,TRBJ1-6,TGCGCCAGCAGTTGGGACAGGGAGGAATCACCCCTCCACTTT,CASSWDREESPLHF
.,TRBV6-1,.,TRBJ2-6,TGTGCCAGCAGTGAACGAGCCTCTGGGGCCAACGTCCTGACTTTC,CASSERASGANVLTF
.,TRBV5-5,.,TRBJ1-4,TGTGCCAGCAGCAGCAGACAGCTGGGTGAAAAACTGTTTTTT,CASSSRQLGEKLFF
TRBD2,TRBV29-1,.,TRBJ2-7,TGCAGCGTGCCGGGGGGGACTGGCTCCTACGAGCAGTACTTC,CSVPGGTGSYEQYF
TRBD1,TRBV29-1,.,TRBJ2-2,TGCAGCGGCCTGGACAGGGGTAGGGGCGGGGAGCTGTTTTTT,CSGLDRGRGGELFF
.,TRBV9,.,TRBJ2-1,TGTGCCAGCAGCCCTGACGGAATTGGGCACAATGAGCAGTTCTTC,CASSPDGIGHNEQFF
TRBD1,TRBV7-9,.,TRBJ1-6,TGTGCCAGCAGCTCGGACAGGGTGAATTCACCCCTCCACTTT,CASSSDRVNSPLHF
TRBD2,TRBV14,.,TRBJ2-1,TGTGCCAGCAGCCGGGAGGGACTAGCGGGAATCAATGAGCAGTTCTTC,CASSREGLAGINEQFF
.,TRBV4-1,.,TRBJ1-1,TGCGCCAGCAGCCAGACGCCGACAGTGAACACTGAAGCTTTCTTT,CASSQTPTVNTEAFF
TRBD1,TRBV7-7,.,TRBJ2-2,TGTGCTAGCAGCCCGGACAGGGTAAAGCCCGGGGAGCTGTTTTTT,CASSPDRVKPGELFF
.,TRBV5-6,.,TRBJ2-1,TGTGCCAGCAGCTTGGACCCAACAGGGTATGGTGAGCAGTTCTTC,CASSLDPTGYGEQFF
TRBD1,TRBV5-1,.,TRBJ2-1,TGCGCCAGCAGCTTCACAGGGGAAGGTTACAATGAGCAGTTCTTC,CASSFTGEGYNEQFF
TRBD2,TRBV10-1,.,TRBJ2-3,TGCGCCAGCAGTGAGACCGGGACTAGTGGGACGCAGTATTTT,CASSETGTSGTQYF
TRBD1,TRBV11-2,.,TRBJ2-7,TGTGCCAGCAGCCCGGAACGACAGGGGACCAACGAGCAGTACTTC,CASSPERQGTNEQYF
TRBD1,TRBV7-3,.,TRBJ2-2,TGTGCCAGCAGCTTTTTACAAAGAGGGACAGGGACGACCGGGGAGCTGTTTTTT,CASSFLQRGTGTTGELFF
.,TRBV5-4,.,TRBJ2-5,TGTGCCAGCAGCTTATCTGCCACGGCCCAGTACTTC,CASSLSATAQYF
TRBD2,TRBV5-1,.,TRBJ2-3,TGCGCCAGCAGCTTGGAAGGGGAGGGGTTCATAGATACGCAGTATTTT,CASSLEGEGFIDTQYF
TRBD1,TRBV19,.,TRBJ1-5,TGTGCCAGTAGTCGAACAGGGGGTAGCAATCAGCCCCAGCATTTT,CASSRTGGSNQPQHF
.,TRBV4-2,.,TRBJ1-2,TGTGCCAGCAGCCAAGCTTCCCCTAAGACAGCTTATGGCTACACCTTC,CASSQASPKTAYGYTF